Listed below are T cell receptor beta chains from one sample, sequenced in a study of cytomegalovirus exposure and HLA in healthy donors. Generated by immunoSEQ multiplex PCR, the TCRdb table keeps only in-frame clones and is missing some. This sample has 95,000 to 150,000 clones, with approximately 78% found just once. Sequences were obtained from PBMCs. The receptor set was obtained from a woman between 40 and 55 years old in good health and CMV-seropositive. Each CDR3 is given with its conserved first and last residue. Each record gives: CDR3 DNA, CDR3 protein, D gene, V gene, clone size, J gene. D genes are given only for firm matches. Expanded clones get a size class; other rows say once, few or many, or leave the size out.

cdr3_nt: TGCACAACAGGGGACACTGAAGCTTTCTTT; cdr3_aa: CTTGDTEAFF; d_call: TRBD1; v_call: TRBV20-1; clone_size: .; j_call: TRBJ1-1
cdr3_nt: TGTGCCAGCAGCTTAGAAGTTTTTAGCATAAGCACAGATACGCAGTATTTT; cdr3_aa: CASSLEVFSISTDTQYF; d_call: .; v_call: TRBV7-6; clone_size: .; j_call: TRBJ2-3
cdr3_nt: TGCGCCAGCAGCTGGGACAGCCCTGGGGCCAACGTCCTGACTTTC; cdr3_aa: CASSWDSPGANVLTF; d_call: TRBD1; v_call: TRBV5-1; clone_size: .; j_call: TRBJ2-6
cdr3_nt: TGTGCCAGCAGCTTACAGGGATTAGGGGGCACTGAAGCTTTCTTT; cdr3_aa: CASSLQGLGGTEAFF; d_call: .; v_call: TRBV7-9; clone_size: .; j_call: TRBJ1-1
cdr3_nt: TGTGCCATCAGTGAGTCCACGACCGTCGGGGGTTCCGAAAAACTGTTTTTT; cdr3_aa: CAISESTTVGGSEKLFF; d_call: .; v_call: TRBV10-3; clone_size: .; j_call: TRBJ1-4
cdr3_nt: TGTGCCAGCAGTGATGCTGGGTGGAGCAATGAGCAGTTCTTC; cdr3_aa: CASSDAGWSNEQFF; d_call: .; v_call: TRBV2; clone_size: .; j_call: TRBJ2-1
cdr3_nt: TGCGCCAGCAGCCAAGTGAGACTAGCGGGGGCCAAAAACATTCAGTACTTC; cdr3_aa: CASSQVRLAGAKNIQYF; d_call: TRBD2; v_call: TRBV4-1; clone_size: few; j_call: TRBJ2-4
cdr3_nt: TGTGCCACCAGCAGAGACAGGGGAGCGGACGCTTTCTTT; cdr3_aa: CATSRDRGADAFF; d_call: .; v_call: TRBV15; clone_size: few; j_call: TRBJ1-1
cdr3_nt: TGTGCCAGCAGCTTGGGCAACAGGGATGGCTACACCTTC; cdr3_aa: CASSLGNRDGYTF; d_call: .; v_call: TRBV5-6; clone_size: .; j_call: TRBJ1-2
cdr3_nt: TGTGCCAGTAGTTACAGGGGGGCTAATTCACCCCTCCACTTT; cdr3_aa: CASSYRGANSPLHF; d_call: TRBD1; v_call: TRBV19; clone_size: once; j_call: TRBJ1-6
cdr3_nt: TGTGCCAGCAGCGTAGCTGAGTCCATAGCGCAGTTCTTC; cdr3_aa: CASSVAESIAQFF; d_call: .; v_call: TRBV9; clone_size: once; j_call: TRBJ2-1
cdr3_nt: TGCGCCAGCAGCCAAGATCGGGGTGCCACCGGGGGATATGGCTACACCTTC; cdr3_aa: CASSQDRGATGGYGYTF; d_call: .; v_call: TRBV4-3; clone_size: few; j_call: TRBJ1-2
cdr3_nt: TGTGCCAGCAGCTTAGACAGGTTCAATACCTACGAGCAGTACTTC; cdr3_aa: CASSLDRFNTYEQYF; d_call: .; v_call: TRBV7-2; clone_size: .; j_call: TRBJ2-7
cdr3_nt: TGCAGTGCTAGCATCCAAGAGACCCAGTACTTC; cdr3_aa: CSASIQETQYF; d_call: .; v_call: TRBV20-1; clone_size: once; j_call: TRBJ2-5
cdr3_nt: TGTGCCAGTAGTGAGAGCTCCTACAATGAGCAGTTCTTC; cdr3_aa: CASSESSYNEQFF; d_call: .; v_call: TRBV19; clone_size: .; j_call: TRBJ2-1
cdr3_nt: TGTGCCAGTACTTCCATCCACCGCAGGTTCACTGAAGCTTTCTTT; cdr3_aa: CASTSIHRRFTEAFF; d_call: .; v_call: TRBV19; clone_size: .; j_call: TRBJ1-1
cdr3_nt: TGTGCCAGCAGTCTTATGAGCGGGGGGACGTACAATGAGCAGTTCTTC; cdr3_aa: CASSLMSGGTYNEQFF; d_call: TRBD2; v_call: TRBV7-2; clone_size: .; j_call: TRBJ2-1
cdr3_nt: TGTGCCAGCAGCCCCTCGACTAGCGGCTACGAGCAGTACTTC; cdr3_aa: CASSPSTSGYEQYF; d_call: TRBD2; v_call: TRBV7-2; clone_size: .; j_call: TRBJ2-7
cdr3_nt: TGTGCCAGCAGCTCCGTGGGGCTCCACTACGAGCAGTACTTC; cdr3_aa: CASSSVGLHYEQYF; d_call: .; v_call: TRBV6-6; clone_size: .; j_call: TRBJ2-7
cdr3_nt: TGTGCCAGCAGCGTAGTTGGCGAGGGATACACTGAAGCTTTCTTT; cdr3_aa: CASSVVGEGYTEAFF; d_call: .; v_call: TRBV9; clone_size: .; j_call: TRBJ1-1
cdr3_nt: TGTGCCAGCAGCTCCCTAGGGGCGGGGCCGTTCTCCTACAATGAGCAGTTCTTC; cdr3_aa: CASSSLGAGPFSYNEQFF; d_call: .; v_call: TRBV7-8; clone_size: once; j_call: TRBJ2-1
cdr3_nt: TGTGCCAGCAGCAATACAGGGGCCTACAATCAGCCCCAGCATTTT; cdr3_aa: CASSNTGAYNQPQHF; d_call: TRBD1; v_call: TRBV5-6; clone_size: many; j_call: TRBJ1-5
cdr3_nt: TGTGCCAGCAGAAGAGACGTTCAGGGGTCCTACGAGCAGTACTTC; cdr3_aa: CASRRDVQGSYEQYF; d_call: .; v_call: TRBV6-5; clone_size: .; j_call: TRBJ2-7
cdr3_nt: TGTGCCATCAGAGACCCGGGACAGGTATACGAGCAGTACTTC; cdr3_aa: CAIRDPGQVYEQYF; d_call: TRBD1; v_call: TRBV10-3; clone_size: once; j_call: TRBJ2-7
cdr3_nt: TGTGCCAGCAGTTACTCTTACGGGGATAGCTCCTACGAGCAGTACTTC; cdr3_aa: CASSYSYGDSSYEQYF; d_call: .; v_call: TRBV6-5; clone_size: .; j_call: TRBJ2-7
cdr3_nt: TGTGCCAGTAGTATTCTGGACAGTATCAATCAGCCCCAGCATTTT; cdr3_aa: CASSILDSINQPQHF; d_call: .; v_call: TRBV19; clone_size: .; j_call: TRBJ1-5
cdr3_nt: TGTGCCAGCAGTGCCGACGGGTTCTCCTACGAGCAGTACTTC; cdr3_aa: CASSADGFSYEQYF; d_call: .; v_call: TRBV6-1; clone_size: .; j_call: TRBJ2-7
cdr3_nt: TGTGCCAGCAGTGATCCGGGACAGGGCTACGAGCAGTACTTC; cdr3_aa: CASSDPGQGYEQYF; d_call: TRBD1; v_call: TRBV6-1; clone_size: .; j_call: TRBJ2-7
cdr3_nt: TGTGCCAGTGGACTAGCTCGGCAAGAGACCCAGTACTTC; cdr3_aa: CASGLARQETQYF; d_call: TRBD2; v_call: TRBV19; clone_size: .; j_call: TRBJ2-5
cdr3_nt: TGCGCCAGCAGCTTGAATAGCGGGAGGGACGGGTGGGAAGACGAGCAGTACTTC; cdr3_aa: CASSLNSGRDGWEDEQYF; d_call: TRBD2; v_call: TRBV5-1; clone_size: .; j_call: TRBJ2-7
cdr3_nt: TGTGCCAGCCCAAGGACTACTGGCAACCGGGGGGAGCTGTTTTTT; cdr3_aa: CASPRTTGNRGELFF; d_call: .; v_call: TRBV21-1; clone_size: .; j_call: TRBJ2-2